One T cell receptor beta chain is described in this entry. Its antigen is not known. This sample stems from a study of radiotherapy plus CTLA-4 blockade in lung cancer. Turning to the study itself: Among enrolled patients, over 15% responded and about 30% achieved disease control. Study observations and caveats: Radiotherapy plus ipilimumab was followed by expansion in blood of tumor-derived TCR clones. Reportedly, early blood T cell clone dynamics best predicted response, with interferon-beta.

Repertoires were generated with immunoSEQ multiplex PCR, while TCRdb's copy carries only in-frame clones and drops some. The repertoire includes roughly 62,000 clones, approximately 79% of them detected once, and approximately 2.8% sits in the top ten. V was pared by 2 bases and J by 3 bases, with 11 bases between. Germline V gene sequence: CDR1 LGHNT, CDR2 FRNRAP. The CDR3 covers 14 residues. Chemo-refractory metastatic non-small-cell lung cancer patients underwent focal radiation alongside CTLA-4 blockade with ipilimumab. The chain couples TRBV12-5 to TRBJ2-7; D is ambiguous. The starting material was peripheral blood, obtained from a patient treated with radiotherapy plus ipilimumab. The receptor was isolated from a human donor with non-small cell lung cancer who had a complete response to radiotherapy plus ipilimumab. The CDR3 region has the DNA TGTGCTAGTGGTTTGCTTGCAGGTTACTACGAGCAGTACTTC. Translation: CASGLLAGYYEQYF.